These 5 T cell receptor beta chains were all obtained from the same sample, sequenced in a study of molecular identifiers for immune sequencing clone quantification. TCRdb redid the calling of the PCR reads with MiXCR, one entry per CDR3 protein. Of about 10,000 distinct CDR3 sequences in the sample, more than 15% are singletons; the top ten hold about 1.5%. The sample consisted of naive CD8+ T cells from blood, with Jurkat cell RNA spiked in. Noted subset: FACS-sorted CD8+CD4-CCR7+CD45RA+ naive T cells. The origin of the receptors is a human donor in good health. Some libraries in this study had Jurkat cell RNA spiked in.

This clonotype is medium-sized in the sample. V gene TRBV7-9 combines with J gene TRBJ2-1, with 7 bases lining up with TRBD1. Germline V lookup: CDR1 SEHNR, CDR2 FQNEAQ (reference sequence). Trimming removed 3 bases from V and 8 bases from J; junction bases left unmatched: 16. The CDR3 is 17 amino acids. The CDR3 loop is CASSLGTAGPWFDEQFF. The DNA for the CDR3 is TGTGCCAGCAGCTTGGGGACAGCCGGCCCGTGGTTCGATGAGCAGTTCTTC.

The V call is TRBV27, the J call TRBJ2-7; D may be TRBD1 or TRBD2 (5 bases each). The germline V gene encodes CDR1 MNHEY and CDR2 SMNVEV (reference sequence). Trimming pared 2 bases from V and 3 bases from J, leaving 11 bases between. This CDR3 region has 14 residues. In DNA form, the CDR3 reads TGTGCCAGCAGTTTACGAGGGGTGGGCTACGAGCAGTACTTC. Its protein is CASSLRGVGYEQYF.

Within the sample, this clonotype is medium-sized. The V and J genes are TRBV6-2 or TRBV6-3 and TRBJ1-1; 7 nucleotides match TRBD1. J lost 6 bases, V lost 6 bases, and 10 bases had no gene match. This CDR3 region has 14 residues. The germline V gene has CDR1 MNHEY and CDR2 SVGEGT. The CDR3 is CASSQRQGRSEAFF. CDR3 DNA sequence: TGTGCCAGCAGCCAAAGACAGGGTCGGTCTGAAGCTTTCTTT.

In regard to this clonotype: A much larger clone lies a single base off, so this may be a read error. The genes are TRBV21-1 and TRBJ1-4; no DNA check was done on the table's D call, TRBD1. TRBV21-1 is noted as a pseudogene. This CDR3 has 15 residues. The CDR3: CASSRGPIATEKLFF. CDR3 DNA: TGTGCCAGCAGCAGGGGGCCGATTGCTACTGAAAAACTGTTTTTT.

A remark on this clonotype: This could be a read error, since a much larger clone is one nucleotide away. This chain uses TRBV29-1 with TRBJ2-7; TRBD2 might be the D (7 bases). This CDR3 contains 13 residues. Germline V gene data show CDR1 as SQVTM and CDR2 as ANQGSEA. V was cut by 4 bases and J by 4 bases, with 14 bases left in between. CDR3 amino acids: CSVAPRGGYEQYF. CDR3 coding DNA: TGCAGCGTTGCCCCCAGGGGAGGGTACGAGCAGTACTTC.